These 21 T cell receptor beta chains share one sample of origin, sequenced in a study of blood T cell repertoires in COVID-19. Data came from immunoSEQ multiplex PCR; TCRdb stores just in-frame clones and leaves some out. The sample lists 100,000 to 150,000 clones, 70% to 80% occurring once. Material: peripheral blood. These receptors were obtained from a human donor in a cohort sampled during active COVID-19.

V gene TRBV9 combines with J gene TRBJ1-1; 8 bases agree with TRBD1. The CDR3 spans 15 residues. The V segment lost 0 bases and the J segment 4 bases; nucleotides outside the gene matches: 5. From germline, CDR1 is SGDLS and CDR2 YYNGEE. CDR3 residues: CASSVAGGHLTEAFF. As DNA, the CDR3 is TGTGCCAGCAGCGTAGCAGGGGGCCATCTCACTGAAGCTTTCTTT. Looking up the rest from reference TRBV9 and TRBJ1-1 gives the full variable domain: DSGVTQTPKHLITATGQRVTLRCSPRSGDLSVYWYQQSLDQGLQFLIQYYNGEERAKGNILERFSAQQFPDLHSELNLSSLELGDSALYFCASSVAGGHLTEAFFGQGTRLTVV.

This sequence joins TRBV5-1 and TRBJ2-1, with 11 bases identical to TRBD2. In germline, CDR1 is SGHRS, CDR2 YFSETQ. With 6 bases clipped from V and 4 bases from J, the junction kept 6 bases outside the gene matches. CDR3 length: 15 residues. The CDR3 bases are TGCGCCAGCACATCCGGGACTAGCGGATACAATGAGCAGTTCTTC. Translated: CASTSGTSGYNEQFF.

The chain carries TRBV9 and TRBJ2-5, with 7 bases lining up with TRBD1. There are 16 residues in the CDR3. The junction had 8 bases not matched to a gene; V was cut back by 2 bases and J by 1 base. Germline V lookup: CDR1 SGDLS, CDR2 YYNGEE. DNA of the CDR3: TGTGCCAGCAGCGTCTCTGGGGGACAGTTCCAAGAGACCCAGTACTTC. It encodes CASSVSGGQFQETQYF.

The V gene is TRBV7-9, the J gene TRBJ1-5, with no clear D. Trimming pared 6 bases from V and 6 bases from J, leaving 12 bases between. The germline gives CDR1 SEHNR, CDR2 FQNEAQ (reference sequence). The CDR3 contains 13 residues. The CDR3: CASSYRESQPQHF. Written as DNA, the CDR3 is TGTGCCAGCAGTTACAGAGAATCTCAGCCCCAGCATTTT.

In its sample, this clone was seen a few times. This chain uses TRBV9 with TRBJ1-6; 9 nucleotides match TRBD1. Germline CDR1 is SGDLS and CDR2 is YYNGEE. The CDR3 sequence is 15 residues long. Losses at the gene ends were 0 bases for V and 9 bases for J; bases not matched to a gene: 4. The CDR3 region is CASSVEGQGTSPLHF. CDR3 DNA: TGTGCCAGCAGCGTAGAGGGACAGGGAACTTCACCCCTCCACTTT. The variable domain in full, with the rest retrieved from reference TRBV9 and TRBJ1-6, is DSGVTQTPKHLITATGQRVTLRCSPRSGDLSVYWYQQSLDQGLQFLIQYYNGEERAKGNILERFSAQQFPDLHSELNLSSLELGDSALYFCASSVEGQGTSPLHFGNGTRLTVT.

The rearrangement joins TRBV7-2 to TRBJ1-1; 9 nucleotides align to TRBD1. CDR3 length: 16 amino acids. V dropped 1 base and J dropped 1; count of bases not matched to a gene: 4. The germline V gene encodes CDR1 SGHTA and CDR2 FQGNSA. DNA for the CDR3: TGTGCCAGCAGCTTAGGTGACAGGGGGAGGAACACTGAAGCTTTCTTT. Its protein is CASSLGDRGRNTEAFF.

The chain has TRBV6-5 and TRBJ2-2, with TRBD1 as a possible D gene (6 bases). Germline V lookup: CDR1 MNHEY, CDR2 SVGAGI. The CDR3 contains 16 residues. V gave up 1 base and J gave up 3 bases, with 12 bases separating them. CDR3 bases: TGTGCCAGCAGTTACTTTAGGACAGTTTACACCGGGGAGCTGTTTTTT. Protein product: CASSYFRTVYTGELFF.

This clone was found a few times. V and J are TRBV24-1 and TRBJ2-2, with unresolved D. Trimming removed 4 bases from V and 8 bases from J, with 10 bases in between. CDR1 is KGHDR, CDR2 SFDVKD, per germline. This CDR3 is built from 13 residues. The CDR3 reads CATSEGLWGELFF. Written as DNA, the CDR3 is TGTGCCACCAGTGAGGGCTTATGGGGGGAGCTGTTTTTT.

This clone showed up many times. The chain couples TRBV7-2 to TRBJ2-7; 8 nucleotides align to TRBD1. The length of the CDR3 is 15 residues. The V and J ends lost 4 bases and 5 bases, in that order; junction bases with no gene match: 10. From germline, CDR1 is SGHTA and CDR2 FQGNSA. The CDR3 DNA reads as TGTGCCAGCAGCTCCGGACAGGGTAGTGAACACGAGCAGTACTTC. This sequence encodes CASSSGQGSEHEQYF.

J is TRBJ1-1 and V is TRBV14, with TRBD1 identical over 8 bases. The V gene's germline CDR1 is SGHDN and CDR2 FVKESK. The V gene end was trimmed by 4 bases and the J gene end by 5 bases; junction bases not matched to a gene: 6. The CDR3 spans 14 residues. This chain's CDR3 is CASSRLDRGTEAFF. Written as DNA, the CDR3 is TGTGCCAGCAGCCGCCTTGACAGGGGAACTGAAGCTTTCTTT.

This clone was recorded many times. The rearrangement uses TRBV7-9 and TRBJ2-7, with 8 nucleotides matching TRBD1. Germline V gene sequence: CDR1 SEHNR, CDR2 FQNEAQ (reference sequence). This CDR3 is 16 amino acids long. V lost 5 bases to trimming and J lost 5 bases; unmatched junction nucleotides: 14. The CDR3 DNA is TGTGCCAGCAGCGTAAGCTCGGGCAGGGGGCTGGACGAGCAGTACTTC. This codes for CASSVSSGRGLDEQYF. Based on the CDR3 plus reference TRBV7-9 and TRBJ2-7, the full variable domain is DTGVSQNPRHKITKRGQNVTFRCDPISEHNRLYWYRQTLGQGPEFLTYFQNEAQLEKSRLLSDRFSAERPKGSFSTLEIQRTEQGDSAMYLCASSVSSGRGLDEQYFGPGTRLTVT.

A few counts support this clone. The chain joins TRBV28 to TRBJ1-4; D is undetermined. V was trimmed by 6 bases and J by 6 bases, leaving 20 bases between them. CDR1 and CDR2 from the germline V gene are MDHEN and SYDVKM. The CDR3 totals 16 residues. CDR3 residues: CASSDAERTGYEKLFF. For the CDR3, the DNA is TGTGCCAGCAGCGATGCTGAGCGGACGGGATATGAAAAACTGTTTTTT.

The chain has TRBV5-4 and TRBJ1-2; weak D call: TRBD1 (5 bases). The CDR3 runs 14 residues. Looked up from germline, CDR1 is SGHNT and CDR2 is YYREEE (reference sequence). Between the trimmed V and J ends, which lost 2 bases and 4 bases, there was a span of 12 bases. The CDR3 loop reads CASSFGASAYGYTF. The CDR3 DNA sequence: TGTGCCAGCAGCTTTGGGGCCTCGGCCTATGGCTACACCTTC.

The V gene is TRBV7-2, the J gene TRBJ2-3, with a tentative D call TRBD1 (6 bases). V dropped 2 bases and J dropped 6 bases, with 24 bases sitting between them. Germline-derived CDR1 and CDR2 are SGHTA and FQGNSA. The CDR3 covers 18 residues. The CDR3 sequence: CASSLTRLIRAQGDTQYF. CDR3 DNA: TGTGCCAGCAGCTTAACCCGACTCATCCGGGCCCAGGGGGATACGCAGTATTTT.

This clone was observed a few times. This rearrangement joins TRBV5-8 to TRBJ2-7; 7 bases line up with TRBD1. Trimming took 3 bases from V and 9 from J; bases not matched to a gene: 18. Germline V lookup: CDR1 SGHTS, CDR2 YDEGEE. The length of the CDR3 is 16 residues. The CDR3 here is CASSYRSAGGRGGQYF. CDR3 bases: TGTGCCAGCAGCTATCGGAGCGCAGGGGGTAGGGGCGGGCAGTACTTC.

This sequence joins TRBV7-2 and TRBJ2-5, with 7 bases lining up with TRBD2. The CDR3 sequence is 15 residues long. V lost 0 bases to trimming and J lost 6 bases; unmatched junction nucleotides: 7. Looked up from germline, CDR1 is SGHTA and CDR2 is FQGNSA. The CDR3 nucleotides are TGTGCCAGCAGCTTAGCGGGGGGGGGTCCGCAGACCCAGTACTTC. It specifies CASSLAGGGPQTQYF. Looking up the rest from reference TRBV7-2 and TRBJ2-5 gives the full variable domain: GAGVSQSPSNKVTEKGKDVELRCDPISGHTALYWYRQSLGQGLEFLIYFQGNSAPDKSGLPSDRFSAERTGGSVSTLTIQRTQQEDSAVYLCASSLAGGGPQTQYFGPGTRLLVL.

This chain links TRBV28 with TRBJ1-5, with D possibly being TRBD1 (5 bases). This CDR3 has 14 amino acids. The V end lost 8 bases, the J end lost 0 bases, and 11 bases lay between the germline ends. CDR1 and CDR2 (germline): MDHEN, SYDVKM. For the CDR3, the DNA is TGTGCCAGCGCGGGACTCGGTAGCAATCAGCCCCAGCATTTT. Its translation is CASAGLGSNQPQHF.

V gene TRBV28 combines with J gene TRBJ1-3; 7 nucleotides line up with TRBD1. This CDR3 is built from 17 residues. CDR1 and CDR2 (germline): MDHEN, SYDVKM. The V and J ends lost 3 bases and 0 bases, in that order; junction bases with no gene match: 8. The CDR3 reads CASSLSRDRLSGNTIYF. Written as DNA, the CDR3 is TGTGCCAGCAGTTTGTCCCGGGACAGACTCTCTGGAAACACCATATATTTT.

The chain combines TRBV5-6 with TRBJ2-5, with 10 bases fitting TRBD1. The germline CDR1 and CDR2 sequences are SGHDT and YYEEEE. The CDR3 covers 15 residues. V gave up 2 bases and J gave up 4 bases; unmatched junction bases: 5. Here the CDR3 DNA reads TGTGCCAGCAGCTTTGACAGGGGGCTCAGAGAGACCCAGTACTTC. Its protein product is CASSFDRGLRETQYF.

The DNA for the CDR3 is TGCGCCAGCAGCTTGTTTCGACAGGGCACTGAAGCTTTCTTT. This translates into CASSLFRQGTEAFF. The chain joins TRBV5-1 to TRBJ1-1; 7 positions match TRBD1. The CDR3 totals 14 residues. Germline V gene data show CDR1 as SGHRS and CDR2 as YFSETQ. The J segment lost 4 bases and the V segment lost 1 base, leaving 4 bases of the junction unmatched.

This clone was seen a single time. V usage is TRBV18 and J usage is TRBJ2-1, with a possible D match to TRBD2 (6 bases). Trimming stripped 2 bases from V and 1 base from J, with 15 bases between. This CDR3 is built from 17 residues. Germline lookup yields CDR1 KGHSH and CDR2 LQKENI. The CDR3 DNA sequence: TGTGCCAGCTCACCAAGCCCCCCAGCGGGTTCCTACAATGAGCAGTTCTTC. This codes for CASSPSPPAGSYNEQFF.